This entry lists 22 T cell receptor beta chains sequenced from one sample in a study of T-cell memory formation after mild COVID-19. From the 5' RACE reads, TCRdb called clonotypes with MiXCR, one entry per CDR3 protein. The sample comprises around 530,000 distinct CDR3 sequences, roughly 22% of which are singletons, and 7.5% to 9.5% rests with the top ten. Sample: PBMCs or a T cell subset sorted from them (not recorded which). These TCRs come from an adult woman who had mild COVID-19 (a few samples of this study predate the infection). Cell type and time point are not known.

The genes are TRBV20-1 and TRBJ2-7; no clear D gene. The CDR3 loop spans 13 amino acids. Trimming removed 0 bases from V and 0 bases from J, with 6 bases in between. The germline V gene has CDR1 DFQATT and CDR2 SNEGSKA (reference sequence). The CDR3 sequence: CSARDRYSYEQYF. The CDR3 coding sequence is TGCAGTGCTAGAGACCGTTACTCCTACGAGCAGTACTTC.

This chain uses TRBV12-3 or TRBV12-4 with TRBJ2-3, with 7 bases that match TRBD1. J lost 1 base, V lost 5 bases, and 6 bases had no gene match. The CDR3 covers 15 residues. The CDR3 is CASSPSGGGTDTQYF. The CDR3 DNA reads as TGTGCCAGCAGTCCCTCAGGGGGTGGCACAGATACGCAGTATTTT.

This clonotype was seen a handful of times. The genes are TRBV29-1 and TRBJ1-2; D is uncertain. The CDR3 extends over 14 amino acids. Germline CDR1 SQVTM, CDR2 ANQGSEA. Trimming stripped 0 bases from V and 0 bases from J, with 8 bases between. CDR3: CSVEDPTANYGYTF. CDR3 sequence (DNA): TGCAGCGTTGAAGATCCAACAGCTAACTATGGCTACACCTTC.

This clonotype occurred a few times. This chain joins TRBV9 and TRBJ2-7; D possibly corresponds to TRBD2 (6 bases). The CDR3 runs to 14 residues. Deletions cut 2 bases from V and 3 bases from J, with 12 bases between. Looked up from germline, CDR1 is SGDLS and CDR2 is YYNGEE. CDR3 in DNA: TGTGCCAGCAGCGTTAGCGGATTAAACTACGAGCAGTACTTC. It specifies CASSVSGLNYEQYF.

The chain employs TRBV7-9 and TRBJ1-1; D is ambiguous. This CDR3 comprises 13 residues. V gave up 1 base and J gave up 8 bases, with 11 bases separating them. In germline, CDR1 is SEHNR, CDR2 FQNEAQ (reference sequence). CDR3 region: CASSLGLPQEAFF. The CDR3 coding sequence is TGTGCCAGCAGCTTAGGGCTCCCTCAAGAAGCTTTCTTT.

The chain couples TRBV29-1 to TRBJ1-1, with a possible D match to TRBD1 (6 bases). The V end was cut by 8 bases, the J end by 1 base, with 11 bases between. This CDR3 comprises 12 residues. The germline CDR1 and CDR2 sequences are SQVTM and ANQGSEA. The CDR3 spells CSLRDTNTEAFF. The CDR3 nucleotides are TGCAGCTTACGGGACACGAACACTGAAGCTTTCTTT.

V usage is TRBV29-1 and J usage is TRBJ2-1; no clear D gene. Germline values: CDR1 SQVTM, CDR2 ANQGSEA. The CDR3 extends over 14 amino acids. Trimming left V 1 base short and J 5 bases short, with 12 bases between. CDR3 protein: CSVEGGRVDNEQFF. The CDR3 DNA sequence: TGCAGCGTTGAAGGGGGAAGGGTGGACAATGAGCAGTTCTTC.

This clonotype has only one observation. V gene TRBV2 combines with J gene TRBJ1-2; TRBD1 agrees at 9 bases. CDR1 is SNHLY and CDR2 is FYNNEI in the germline V gene. The CDR3 runs to 14 residues. The ends lost 5 bases at V and 3 bases at J; junction bases unmatched: 4. The CDR3: CASSRQGGDYGYTF. The CDR3 nucleotides read TGTGCCAGCAGTCGACAGGGGGGTGACTATGGCTACACCTTC.

The CDR3 reads CSVEAGNGYTF. DNA for the CDR3: TGCAGCGTTGAAGCGGGGAACGGCTACACCTTC. This chain links TRBV29-1 with TRBJ1-2; D gene ambiguous. Germline loops: CDR1 SQVTM, CDR2 ANQGSEA. The CDR3 is 11 residues long. With 1 base removed from V and 8 bases from J, the gap between germline ends came to 8 bases.

The rearrangement links TRBV20-1 to TRBJ2-1, with 11 bases aligning to TRBD2. This CDR3 spans 17 amino acids. Germline CDR1 and CDR2: DFQATT and SNEGSKA (reference sequence). Trimming removed 2 bases from V and 7 bases from J; junction bases left unmatched: 13. CDR3 nucleotides: TGCAGTGCTAGACAAGATAGCGGGAGGGCCCCTTTGAATGAGCAGTTCTTC. Residues: CSARQDSGRAPLNEQFF.

This clonotype was seen only a few times. The chain combines TRBV6-1 with TRBJ1-1, with D tentatively TRBD1 (5 bases). This CDR3 comprises 13 residues. The germline CDR1 and CDR2 sequences are MNHNS and SASEGT. The ends were cut back, 5 bases at V and 11 bases at J, with 18 bases in the middle. The CDR3 reads CASSLLGGDWAFF. CDR3 coding DNA: TGTGCCAGCAGTCTACTGGGAGGGGATTGGGCTTTCTTT.

This clonotype was picked up a small number of times. This chain joins TRBV4-3 and TRBJ2-3; no clear D. The V gene's germline CDR1 is LGHNA and CDR2 YSLEER. V was pared by 0 bases and J by 0 bases, with 7 bases between. This CDR3 contains 15 residues. CDR3 sequence reads: CASSQDHTSTDTQYF. The CDR3 DNA sequence: TGCGCCAGCAGCCAAGATCATACCAGCACAGATACGCAGTATTTT.

This clonotype has only a few counts. The chain is built from TRBV5-6 and TRBJ1-1; D is uncertain. Germline V gene data show CDR1 as SGHDT and CDR2 as YYEEEE. V was pared by 0 bases and J by 1 base, with 7 bases between. The CDR3 has 14 residues. The CDR3 here is CASSLDQRNTEAFF. The CDR3 DNA reads as TGTGCCAGCAGCTTGGACCAGCGGAACACTGAAGCTTTCTTT.

The chain is built from TRBV7-8 and TRBJ1-1; the D is unclear. V lost 1 base to trimming and J lost 10 bases, with 19 bases between them. Germline CDR1 and CDR2: SGHVS and FQNEAQ. The CDR3 runs 15 residues. The CDR3 is CASSLVQSGTRGAFF. CDR3 bases: TGTGCCAGCAGCTTAGTCCAATCAGGTACCCGGGGAGCTTTCTTT.

This clonotype came up a few times. J is TRBJ2-7 and V is TRBV7-6, with D possibly matching TRBD2 (6 bases). V dropped 0 bases and J dropped 1 base, with 13 bases sitting between them. The CDR3 extends over 16 amino acids. Germline CDR1 is SGHVS and CDR2 is FNYEAQ. In DNA, the CDR3 is TGTGCCAGCAGCTTAGCCGCTGGACTATTTTCCTACGAGCAGTACTTC. Its translation: CASSLAAGLFSYEQYF.

The J gene is TRBJ1-1, the V gene TRBV5-1; a weak D match, TRBD1 (5 bases). The CDR3 totals 15 residues. Germline CDR1 and CDR2: SGHRS and YFSETQ. V lost 3 bases and J 4 bases, leaving 16 bases between the germline ends. CDR3 residues: CASSSEGSRSTEAFF. CDR3 sequence (DNA): TGCGCCAGCAGCTCGGAGGGGTCCCGGAGCACTGAAGCTTTCTTT.

V and J are TRBV6-2 or TRBV6-3 and TRBJ2-2; tentatively, D is TRBD1 (6 bases). The germline V gene has CDR1 MNHEY and CDR2 SVGEGT. Between the trimmed V and J ends, which lost 2 bases and 0 bases, there was a span of 7 bases. The CDR3 has 15 amino acids. CDR3 nucleotide sequence: TGTGCCAGCAGTTACGGGGGCCCGAACACCGGGGAGCTGTTTTTT. Residues: CASSYGGPNTGELFF.

This clonotype was counted a few times. The CDR3 protein is CASTPWVDGYTF. As DNA, the CDR3 is TGTGCCAGCACTCCTTGGGTGGATGGCTACACCTTC. The chain recombines TRBV12-3 or TRBV12-4 with TRBJ1-2, with D unresolved. This CDR3 contains 12 residues. V was clipped by 7 bases and J by 6 bases, with 12 bases between them.

This chain uses TRBV9 with TRBJ1-2, with D perhaps TRBD1 (6 bases). Per the germline V gene, CDR1 is SGDLS and CDR2 is YYNGEE. This CDR3 has 13 residues. V shed 2 bases and J shed 4 bases, with 9 bases lying between them. The CDR3 region has the DNA TGTGCCAGCAGCGTCGGGGGGGCCTATGGCTACACCTTC. Translated, it gives CASSVGGAYGYTF.

The chain couples TRBV30 to TRBJ2-3, with D possibly being TRBD2 (6 bases). CDR1 is GTSNPN, CDR2 SVGIG, per germline (reference sequence). V was cut by 0 bases and J by 3 bases, with 13 bases left in between. This CDR3 contains 15 residues. For the CDR3, the DNA is TGTGCCTGGAGTGTGACGGGTGCGGGAACAGATACGCAGTATTTT. Its protein product is CAWSVTGAGTDTQYF.

The chain has TRBV7-2 and TRBJ2-4; D may be TRBD1 (5 bases). Germline V gene data show CDR1 as SGHTA and CDR2 as FQGNSA. Trimming took 4 bases from V and 5 from J, leaving 12 bases between them. The CDR3 is made up of 14 amino acids. The CDR3 sequence: CASSSRKGENIQYF. DNA of the CDR3: TGTGCCAGCAGCTCCCGGAAAGGGGAAAACATTCAGTACTTC.

The table lists this clonotype with a few counts. This chain connects TRBV19 to TRBJ1-1; possibly TRBD1 for D (5 bases). CDR1 LNHDA and CDR2 SQIVND come from the germline V gene (reference sequence). This CDR3 has 12 amino acids. The ends were cut back, 4 bases at V and 6 bases at J, with 9 bases in the middle. The CDR3 nucleotides are TGTGCCAGTAGTAAAAGACAGCCTGAAGCTTTCTTT. The encoded protein is CASSKRQPEAFF.